The 12 T cell receptor beta chains below were found in one sample sequenced in a study of beta chain features in type 1 diabetes. As every portion of the isolated RNA was reverse transcribed, the sequencing read expressed TCRB transcripts. The table came from immunoSEQ multiplex PCR; TCRdb's copy has only in-frame clones and leaves some out. The sample has around 280,000 clones, 8% seen once. Sequencing was performed on central memory CD4+ T cells from blood. The receptors come from a woman between 18 and 30 years old in good health.

In regard to this clone: The sample has other DNA sequences that encode this CDR3 too. The chain has TRBV4-2 and TRBJ1-5; D is unresolved. CDR1 LGHNA and CDR2 YNFKEQ come from the germline V gene. CDR3 length equals 14 residues. The germline V and J ends were trimmed by 0 bases and 7 bases, with 10 bases remaining between them. CDR3 residues: CASSQDRGRQPQHF. The CDR3 coding sequence is TGTGCCAGCAGCCAAGATCGAGGTAGGCAGCCCCAGCATTTT.

This clone was found a few times. The gene calls are TRBV5-4 and TRBJ2-7; 7 bases agree with TRBD1. The CDR3 loop spans 15 amino acids. J was trimmed by 3 bases and V by 0 bases; bases with no gene match: 6. Germline-derived CDR1 and CDR2 are SGHNT and YYREEE (reference sequence). Here the CDR3 reads CASSLEARQGYEQYF. CDR3 nucleotide sequence: TGTGCCAGCAGCTTGGAAGCGAGACAGGGCTACGAGCAGTACTTC.

V gene TRBV11-2 combines with J gene TRBJ2-1; either TRBD1 or TRBD2 may supply D (5 bases each). This CDR3 has 14 amino acids. Per the germline V gene, CDR1 is SGHAT and CDR2 is FQNNGV. Trimming stripped 1 base from V and 2 bases from J, with 6 bases between. The CDR3 coding sequence is TGTGCCAGCAGCTTAGGGGGGACCTACAATGAGCAGTTCTTC. Protein: CASSLGGTYNEQFF.

V gene TRBV9 combines with J gene TRBJ2-6; TRBD1 matches 9 bases. V lost 2 bases to trimming and J lost 2 bases; unmatched junction nucleotides: 5. Per the germline V gene, CDR1 is SGDLS and CDR2 is YYNGEE. The CDR3 is 17 amino acids. CDR3 bases: TGTGCCAGCAGCGTCGGACAGGGGAGCACTGGGGCCAACGTCCTGACTTTC. Translation gives CASSVGQGSTGANVLTF.

V usage is TRBV7-9 and J usage is TRBJ2-5; 8 nucleotides align to TRBD1. From germline, CDR1 is SEHNR and CDR2 FQNEAQ (reference sequence). The CDR3 is made up of 15 amino acids. V trimming: 5 bases; J trimming: 2 bases; junction bases outside the gene matches: 7. CDR3 DNA sequence: TGTGCCAGCAGCAGCCATACAGGGGGGCAAGAGACCCAGTACTTC. Translation: CASSSHTGGQETQYF.

The chain couples TRBV4-3 to TRBJ2-3; 7 bases agree with TRBD2. The CDR3 is 16 amino acids. V shed 7 bases and J 2 bases; nucleotides not matched to a gene: 12. Germline-derived CDR1 and CDR2 are LGHNA and YSLEER. The CDR3 nucleotides read TGCGCCAGCACCCCGCACGCTAGCGGTGTCACAGATACGCAGTATTTT. Translation: CASTPHASGVTDTQYF.

The chain is built from TRBV4-2 and TRBJ2-3; the match to TRBD2 covers 10 bases. The CDR3 is 16 amino acids. Trimming cost V 2 bases and J 2 bases; bases outside gene matches: 4. Per germline, CDR1 LGHNA and CDR2 YNFKEQ. The DNA for the CDR3 is TGTGCCAGCAGCCAACTAGCGGGGGACCCCACAGATACGCAGTATTTT. This gives the protein CASSQLAGDPTDTQYF.

This chain uses TRBV7-3 with TRBJ2-1; possible D gene TRBD2, 5 bases. This CDR3 is built from 16 residues. Germline V lookup: CDR1 SGHTA, CDR2 FQGTGA. V was clipped by 5 bases and J by 2 bases, with 16 bases between them. The CDR3 DNA reads as TGTGCCAGCAGCCCCAAGGCAGGACTCGCCTACAATGAGCAGTTCTTC. It yields the protein CASSPKAGLAYNEQFF.

This clone was observed once. The sample holds other DNA sequences that translate to the same CDR3. This rearrangement joins TRBV7-3 to TRBJ2-3, with 7 bases aligning to TRBD1. J was trimmed by 4 bases and V by 3 bases; bases with no gene match: 1. CDR1 and CDR2 from the germline V gene are SGHTA and FQGTGA. The CDR3 is 13 amino acids. The CDR3 coding sequence is TGTGCCAGCAGCTTGGGACAGTCAGATACGCAGTATTTT. Protein sequence: CASSLGQSDTQYF. Full variable domain (outside the CDR3, taken from reference TRBV7-3 and TRBJ2-3): GAGVSQTPSNKVTEKGKYVELRCDPISGHTALYWYRQSLGQGPEFLIYFQGTGAADDSGLPNDRFFAVRPEGSVSTLKIQRTERGDSAVYLCASSLGQSDTQYFGPGTRLTVL.

This clone has just a few counts. J is TRBJ1-2 and V is TRBV9; the D is unclear. V was clipped by 4 bases and J by 5 bases, with 12 bases between them. CDR3 length: 13 residues. In germline, CDR1 is SGDLS, CDR2 YYNGEE. CDR3 sequence reads: CASSWGLRYGYTF. The CDR3 nucleotides read TGTGCCAGCAGCTGGGGTTTGCGTTATGGCTACACCTTC.

This chain uses TRBV6-5 with TRBJ1-1; no definite D call. This CDR3 has 15 amino acids. From germline, CDR1 is MNHEY and CDR2 SVGAGI. The V and J ends lost 2 bases and 0 bases respectively, with 10 bases between them. The CDR3 loop is CASSYSRTMNTEAFF. Here the CDR3 DNA reads TGTGCCAGCAGTTACAGCCGTACAATGAACACTGAAGCTTTCTTT.

There are a few counts of this clone. The chain joins TRBV30 to TRBJ1-1; D unclear. The germline CDR1 and CDR2 sequences are GTSNPN and SVGIG (reference sequence). V lost 3 bases, J lost 1 base, and 9 bases lay in between. The CDR3 consists of 13 residues. The CDR3 region has the DNA TGTGCCTGGAGCCCGTGGACGAACACTGAAGCTTTCTTT. Translating gives CAWSPWTNTEAFF.